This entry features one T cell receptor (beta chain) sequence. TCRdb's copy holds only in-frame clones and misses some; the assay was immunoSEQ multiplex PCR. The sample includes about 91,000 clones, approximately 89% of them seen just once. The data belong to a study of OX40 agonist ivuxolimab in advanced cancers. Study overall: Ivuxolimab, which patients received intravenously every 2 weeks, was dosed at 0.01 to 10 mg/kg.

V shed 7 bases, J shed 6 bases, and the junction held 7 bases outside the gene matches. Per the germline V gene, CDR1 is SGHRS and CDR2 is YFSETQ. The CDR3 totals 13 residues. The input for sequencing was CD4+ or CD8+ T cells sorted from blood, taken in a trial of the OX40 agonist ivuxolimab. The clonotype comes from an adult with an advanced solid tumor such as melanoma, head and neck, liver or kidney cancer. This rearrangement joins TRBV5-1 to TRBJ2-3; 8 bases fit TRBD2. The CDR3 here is CASGTSGRDTQYF. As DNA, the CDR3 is TGCGCCAGCGGGACTAGTGGGCGGGATACGCAGTATTTT.